Listed below are T cell receptor beta chains from one sample, sequenced in a study of cytomegalovirus exposure and HLA in healthy donors. Produced via immunoSEQ multiplex PCR; TCRdb's table is partial and in-frame only. This table holds under 200,000 clones, roughly 79% found once. The sequenced material came from PBMCs. These receptors all stem from a woman aged 50 to 65 in good health and CMV-seronegative. The CDR3 runs from the conserved cysteine through the conserved F or W. The order of the fields is CDR3 protein, CDR3 DNA, V gene, J gene, clone size, D gene. A D gene is named only where the DNA matches it firmly. Clone size is not always given. Where it is, it says once, few, many or a class for expanded clones.

CASSYGQTKGELFF	TGTGCCAGCAGTTACGGCCAGACGAAAGGGGAACTGTTTTTT	TRBV6-6	TRBJ1-4	-	-
CASSLPSGYEQYF	TGTGCCAGTAGTCTCCCCTCGGGCTACGAGCAGTACTTC	TRBV19	TRBJ2-7	-	-
CSVEAFRDTGELFF	TGCAGCGTTGAAGCTTTCCGGGACACCGGGGAGCTGTTTTTT	TRBV29-1	TRBJ2-2	-	-
CASRSWDRGRNQPQHF	TGTGCCAGTAGATCTTGGGACAGGGGTCGCAATCAGCCCCAGCATTTT	TRBV19	TRBJ1-5	-	TRBD1
CASSPGSGGAYTDTQYF	TGCGCCAGCAGCCCGGGGTCGGGGGGCGCCTACACAGATACGCAGTATTTT	TRBV5-1	TRBJ2-3	-	-
CASSKVGRMNTEAFF	TGTGCCAGCAGCAAAGTCGGCAGGATGAACACTGAAGCTTTCTTT	TRBV21-1	TRBJ1-1	-	-
CASSLLGTAAYEQYF	TGCGCCAGCAGCTTGCTTGGGACAGCTGCCTACGAGCAGTACTTC	TRBV5-1	TRBJ2-7	-	TRBD1
CASSLVAGGPATDTQYF	TGTGCCAGCAGCTTAGTGGCAGGGGGCCCGGCGACAGATACGCAGTATTTT	TRBV7-2	TRBJ2-3	-	TRBD1
CASSLSAQRTNSYEQYF	TGTGCCAGCAGTTTATCGGCCCAGCGGACCAACTCCTACGAGCAGTACTTC	TRBV28	TRBJ2-7	-	-
CASSAGSVEQYF	TGTGCCAGCAGCGCCGGGTCAGTCGAGCAGTACTTC	TRBV7-2	TRBJ2-7	-	-
CASSVGQGVVETQYF	TGTGCCAGTAGTGTAGGACAGGGGGTGGTGGAGACCCAGTACTTC	TRBV19	TRBJ2-5	-	TRBD1
CASSFAQREQYF	TGTGCCAGCAGTTTCGCTCAGCGCGAGCAGTACTTC	TRBV5-4	TRBJ2-7	-	-
CASSFDRASSYNEQFF	TGCGCCAGCAGCTTTGACAGGGCTTCATCTTACAATGAGCAGTTCTTC	TRBV5-1	TRBJ2-1	-	TRBD1
CATSREGPTEKLFF	TGTGCCACCAGCAGAGAGGGGCCGACAGAAAAACTGTTTTTT	TRBV15	TRBJ1-4	-	-
CASSWGRGGTEAFF	TGTGCCAGCAGCTGGGGCCGAGGGGGCACTGAAGCTTTCTTT	TRBV7-2	TRBJ1-1	-	-
CASAGQGGTEAFF	TGTGCCAGCGCAGGACAGGGGGGGACTGAAGCTTTCTTT	TRBV2	TRBJ1-1	-	TRBD1
CASGDRPRGYTF	TGTGCCAGCGGGGACAGACCGCGGGGCTACACCTTC	TRBV28	TRBJ1-2	-	TRBD1
CAISDRGRDEKLFF	TGTGCCATCAGCGACAGGGGGCGGGATGAAAAACTGTTTTTT	TRBV10-3	TRBJ1-4	-	TRBD1
CARSARMGARLDQPQHF	TGTGCCAGAAGCGCCCGAATGGGGGCCCGGCTGGATCAGCCCCAGCATTTT	TRBV5-3	TRBJ1-5	-	-
CASTVQGHNTEAFF	TGTGCCAGCACCGTACAGGGACACAACACTGAAGCTTTCTTT	TRBV5-6	TRBJ1-1	-	-
CASSPTETSGSYNEQFF	TGTGCCAGCAGCCCCACCGAGACTAGCGGATCCTACAATGAGCAGTTCTTC	TRBV9	TRBJ2-1	-	TRBD2
CASSSLAAQETQYF	TGTGCCAGCAGTTCGTTAGCGGCTCAAGAGACCCAGTACTTC	TRBV27	TRBJ2-5	-	-
CASFSGQGGIGIF	TGTGCCAGCTTTTCGGGACAGGGAGGAATTGGTATCTTT	TRBV18	TRBJ1-1	-	TRBD1
CASSLGTGSKNIQYF	TGTGCCAGCAGCCTTGGGACAGGCTCCAAAAACATTCAGTACTTC	TRBV7-9	TRBJ2-4	-	TRBD1
CASSPSGGRAGSTIYF	TGTGCCAGCAGCCCGTCCGGGGGAAGAGCTGGAAGCACCATATATTTT	TRBV5-6	TRBJ1-3	-	-
CASSPRGPGQNEQYF	TGCGCCAGCAGTCCTAGGGGCCCGGGTCAAAACGAGCAGTACTTC	TRBV5-1	TRBJ2-7	-	-
CASSTGVKPGVDEQYF	TGTGCCAGCAGCACCGGGGTGAAGCCCGGGGTGGACGAGCAGTACTTC	TRBV7-8	TRBJ2-7	-	-
CASSDLGGKDTGELFF	TGTGCCAGCAGTGACTTAGGAGGGAAGGACACCGGGGAGCTGTTTTTT	TRBV6-4	TRBJ2-2	-	-
CSVEGGTSGVTISTDTQYF	TGCAGCGTTGAGGGGGGGACTAGCGGGGTTACAATAAGCACAGATACGCAGTATTTT	TRBV29-1	TRBJ2-3	-	TRBD2
CASSQDNDPYGGGADTQYF	TGCGCCAGCAGCCAAGATAACGATCCATATGGGGGAGGCGCAGATACGCAGTATTTT	TRBV4-3	TRBJ2-3	once	-
CASSFSGGDNNEQFF	TGCGCCAGCAGCTTCTCCGGGGGGGACAACAATGAGCAGTTCTTC	TRBV5-1	TRBJ2-1	-	TRBD2
CASSYGQSYEQYF	TGTGCCAGCAGCTACGGACAGAGCTACGAGCAGTACTTC	TRBV6-5	TRBJ2-7	-	-
CASSHTDRGGNQPQHF	TGTGCCAGCAGCCATACCGACAGGGGAGGCAATCAGCCCCAGCATTTT	TRBV7-2	TRBJ1-5	-	TRBD1
CASSVGRGSGETQYF	TGTGCCAGCAGCGTAGGAAGGGGTTCCGGAGAGACCCAGTACTTC	TRBV9	TRBJ2-5	-	-
CASSRREDDEQYF	TGTGCCAGCAGTCGGCGGGAGGACGACGAGCAGTACTTC	TRBV6-5	TRBJ2-7	-	TRBD2
CASSLQGYTDTQYF	TGCGCCAGCAGCTTACAGGGGTACACAGATACGCAGTATTTT	TRBV5-1	TRBJ2-3	-	TRBD1